This is a list of T cell receptor beta chains from one sample in a study of CD8 T cells in Susac syndrome. MiXCR, applied by TCRdb to the immunoSEQ multiplex PCR reads, yields one record per CDR3 protein. The sample lists under 200,000 distinct CDR3 sequences; about 96% were seen once. Sequencing was carried out using CD4+ T cells from PBMCs. These receptors all stem from a human donor with Susac syndrome. Both conserved end residues are part of each CDR3. D genes are given only for firm matches.

>-|TRBJ1-1|TRBV15
TGTGCCACCAGCAGAGCAGGGGAGCTGGCTTTCTTT
CATSRAGELAFF
>-|TRBJ1-2|TRBV29-1
TGCAGCGTGGAAGGGAACGGCTACACCTTC
CSVEGNGYTF
>TRBD2|TRBJ2-5|TRBV27
TGTGCCAGCAGTTCTCTAGCGGGGTTGGAGACCCAGTACTTC
CASSSLAGLETQYF
>-|TRBJ1-4|TRBV6-5
TGTGCCAGCAGGGGATCCGGGGAAAAACTGTTTTTT
CASRGSGEKLFF
>-|TRBJ1-3|TRBV15
TGTGCCACCCGCCGGGGAGCTGGAAACACCATATATTTT
CATRRGAGNTIYF
>-|TRBJ1-5|TRBV20-1
TGCAGTGCTAGCCCCGACACCTTCGGTGTAGCGAATCAGCCCCAGCATTTT
CSASPDTFGVANQPQHF
>-|TRBJ2-4|TRBV28
TGTGCCAGCAGCTCCTCCCCGGCCCTAGCCAAAAACATTCAGTACTTC
CASSSSPALAKNIQYF
>-|TRBJ1-5|TRBV15
TGTGCCACCAGCAGAGGTAGGGCCCTCAGCAATCAGCCCCAGCATTTT
CATSRGRALSNQPQHF
>-|TRBJ2-1|TRBV4-2
TGTGCCAGCAGCCCCCTCCGGACAACTAATTCCTACAATGAGCAGTTCTTC
CASSPLRTTNSYNEQFF
>-|TRBJ2-5|TRBV15
TGTGCCACCAGCCGGGGTCGGGAGACCCAGTACTTC
CATSRGRETQYF